The T cell receptor (beta chain) described here comes from a study of T cell responses to AZD1222 COVID-19 vaccine. The germline V gene has CDR1 KGHSH and CDR2 LQKENI. The CDR3 contains 16 residues. V lost 6 bases and J 7 bases, leaving 22 bases between the germline ends. The data were produced by immunoSEQ multiplex PCR, yet TCRdb's version contains in-frame clones alone and is incomplete. The data show some 120,000 clones, around 85% seen once. This receptor was obtained from an adult in good health. The input for sequencing was peripheral blood, taken on day 0 of AZD1222 vaccination. The chain is built from TRBV18 and TRBJ1-5; a weak D match, TRBD1 (6 bases). CDR3 residues: CASSRTEDSLKQPQHF. For the CDR3, the DNA is TGTGCCAGCTCTCGTACGGAGGACAGTTTAAAACAGCCCCAGCATTTT.